Presented here are 18 T cell receptor beta chains from one specimen sequenced in a study of blood T cell repertoires in COVID-19. TCRdb keeps only in-frame clones here, not all; method: immunoSEQ multiplex PCR. In the table there are 50,000 to 75,000 clones, about 90% of which are singletons. What was sequenced was peripheral blood. The receptors derive from a man older than 75 in a cohort sampled during active COVID-19.

The rearrangement links TRBV27 to TRBJ2-5; 7 bases fit TRBD1. CDR3 size: 14 residues. With V trimmed by 4 bases and J by 7 bases, 9 bases remained unmatched. Germline V gives CDR1 MNHEY, CDR2 SMNVEV (reference sequence). The CDR3 spells CASSSRAGGWTQYF. CDR3 coding DNA: TGTGCCAGCAGTTCAAGGGCAGGGGGTTGGACCCAGTACTTC.

This rearrangement joins TRBV11-2 to TRBJ1-2, with TRBD1 matching 7 bases. The CDR3 runs to 12 residues. The trim removed 3 bases at V and 7 bases at J, leaving 2 bases unmatched. Germline CDR1 reads SGHAT; CDR2 reads FQNNGV. CDR3 coding DNA: TGTGCCAGCAGCTTCACAGGGGCTGGCTACACCTTC. Its protein product is CASSFTGAGYTF. The entire variable domain, with the rest obtained from reference TRBV11-2 and TRBJ1-2, is as follows: EAGVAQSPRYKIIEKRQSVAFWCNPISGHATLYWYQQILGQGPKLLIQFQNNGVVDDSQLPKDRFSAERLKGVDSTLKIQPAKLEDSAVYLCASSFTGAGYTFGSGTRLTVV.

The V gene is TRBV6-5, the J gene TRBJ2-1; 9 nucleotides agree with TRBD1. The V segment lost 6 bases and the J segment 1 base; nucleotides outside the gene matches: 4. This CDR3 contains 15 residues. The germline CDR1 and CDR2 sequences are MNHEY and SVGAGI. CDR3 loop: CASRSGQGSYNEQFF. CDR3 DNA: TGTGCCAGCAGATCTGGACAGGGGTCCTACAATGAGCAGTTCTTC.

The chain combines TRBV3-1 (or the pseudogene TRBV3-2) with TRBJ2-7; D is possibly TRBD1 (6 bases). This CDR3 region has 14 residues. Per the germline V gene, CDR1 is LGHDT and CDR2 is YNNKEL (reference sequence). V was clipped by 0 bases and J by 5 bases, with 11 bases between them. The CDR3 loop is CASSQDHRAHEQYF. As DNA, the CDR3 is TGTGCCAGCAGCCAAGATCACAGGGCCCACGAGCAGTACTTC.

As concerns this clone: The sample contains more than one DNA sequence encoding this CDR3. The J gene is TRBJ2-7, the V gene TRBV6-2 or TRBV6-3; possibly TRBD1 for D (5 bases). Per germline, CDR1 MNHEY and CDR2 SVGEGT. V was pared by 2 bases and J by 4 bases, with 6 bases between. This CDR3 comprises 12 residues. The CDR3 DNA is TGTGCCAGCAGTTACACAGGTTACGAGCAGTACTTC. Its translation: CASSYTGYEQYF.

The CDR3 loop is CSAREEAQYF. For the CDR3, the DNA is TGCAGTGCTAGAGAGGAGGCCCAGTACTTC. The chain carries TRBV20-1 and TRBJ2-5; D perhaps matches TRBD2 (5 bases). V was shortened by 0 bases and J by 9 bases, with 5 bases between the two germline ends. Germline-derived CDR1 and CDR2 are DFQATT and SNEGSKA (reference sequence). This CDR3 has 10 residues.

The V call is TRBV7-3, the J call TRBJ2-5; TRBD2 matches at 14 bases. Germline assignment: CDR1 SGHTA and CDR2 FQGTGA. Losses at the gene ends were 5 bases for V and 4 bases for J; bases not matched to a gene: 9. CDR3 size: 17 residues. The CDR3 reads CASSGPGLAGVLETQYF. The CDR3 DNA reads TGTGCCAGCAGCGGACCGGGACTAGCGGGAGTTTTAGAGACCCAGTACTTC.

The table lists this clone with a few counts. The rearrangement uses TRBV13 and TRBJ1-2; perhaps TRBD1 as D (5 bases). This CDR3 comprises 13 residues. CDR1 and CDR2 (germline): PRHDT, FYEKMQ (reference sequence). Trimming shortened V by 5 bases and J by 8 bases, and 15 bases separated the two germline ends. The CDR3, as DNA: TGTGCCAGCAGCCTGAATGGGGCTTGGGGCTACACCTTC. It translates to CASSLNGAWGYTF.

The V and J genes are TRBV6-1 and TRBJ1-5; 8 bases fit TRBD1. The V and J ends lost 3 bases and 2 bases, in that order; junction bases with no gene match: 3. Germline CDR1 MNHNS, CDR2 SASEGT. The CDR3 loop spans 15 amino acids. The CDR3 loop reads CASSDGQGGNQPQHF. The CDR3 bases are TGTGCCAGCAGTGATGGACAGGGAGGCAATCAGCCCCAGCATTTT.

This clone has more than one count but fewer than ten. The same CDR3 arises from other DNA sequences in this sample as well. V usage is TRBV4-1 and J usage is TRBJ1-1; 7 bases map to TRBD1. V lost 4 bases and J lost 1; bases outside the gene matches: 3. The CDR3 extends over 14 amino acids. CDR1 and CDR2 (germline): MGHRA, YSYEKL. The CDR3 nucleotides are TGCGCCAGCAGCCCCGACAGGGCGAACACTGAAGCTTTCTTT. It is translated as CASSPDRANTEAFF.

The chain is built from TRBV9 and TRBJ1-1; no firm D call. The V and J ends lost 4 bases and 5 bases respectively, with 15 bases between them. The CDR3 covers 14 residues. The germline V gene has CDR1 SGDLS and CDR2 YYNGEE. The CDR3 DNA sequence: TGTGCCAGCAGCTTCATACCCCGCGGGACTGAAGCTTTCTTT. This encodes CASSFIPRGTEAFF.

This clone was observed a handful of times. The chain uses TRBV12-3 or TRBV12-4 and TRBJ1-2, with TRBD1 matching 9 bases. V was pared by 11 bases and J by 2 bases, with 6 bases of the junction left unmatched. The CDR3 sequence is 13 residues long. The CDR3 DNA sequence: TGTGCCGTAAGGGACAGGGTCAACTATGGCTACACCTTC. Translation: CAVRDRVNYGYTF.

This clone was seen only once. The CDR3 spells CASSPRGWGGYTF. CDR3 in DNA: TGTGCCAGTAGTCCGAGGGGGTGGGGTGGCTACACCTTC. The rearrangement links TRBV19 to TRBJ1-2, with D possibly being TRBD1 (6 bases). Per the germline V gene, CDR1 is LNHDA and CDR2 is SQIVND (reference sequence). Trimming left V 5 bases short and J 7 bases short, with 14 bases between. CDR3 length equals 13 residues.

The gene calls are TRBV27 and TRBJ1-2; 7 bases are shared with TRBD1. The germline gives CDR1 MNHEY, CDR2 SMNVEV (reference sequence). J was trimmed by 4 bases and V by 3 bases; bases with no gene match: 8. This CDR3 is built from 15 residues. The CDR3 DNA sequence: TGTGCCAGCAGTTTTGGGGCAGGGGACAGCTATGGCTACACCTTC. This translates into CASSFGAGDSYGYTF.

The genes are TRBV18 and TRBJ1-6; 9 nucleotides line up with TRBD1. Germline V lookup: CDR1 KGHSH, CDR2 LQKENI. J lost 7 bases, V lost 0 bases, and 4 bases had no gene match. The CDR3 has 16 residues. CDR3 loop: CASSPPDRGRNSPLHF. The CDR3 nucleotides are TGTGCCAGCTCACCACCGGACAGGGGTAGGAATTCACCCCTCCACTTT.

The V gene is TRBV6-5, the J gene TRBJ1-1; 8 nucleotides line up with TRBD1. The V gene's germline CDR1 is MNHEY and CDR2 SVGAGI. The CDR3 runs 14 residues. After removal of 6 bases from V and 0 bases from J, the junction contained 3 bases not matched to a gene. The CDR3 DNA reads TGTGCCAGCAGCAGACAGGGGATGAACACTGAAGCTTTCTTT. It specifies CASSRQGMNTEAFF.

This clone came up a few times. This chain connects TRBV7-3 to TRBJ2-2, with TRBD2 identical over 13 bases. The germline gives CDR1 SGHTA, CDR2 FQGTGA. The CDR3 sequence is 16 residues long. J was trimmed by 6 bases and V by 5 bases; bases with no gene match: 6. CDR3 DNA: TGTGCCAGCAGCGCGGGGGGACTAGCGGGATCCGGGGAGCTGTTTTTT. Protein product: CASSAGGLAGSGELFF.

The V and J genes are TRBV5-1 and TRBJ2-1; 9 positions match TRBD1. J gave up 7 bases and V 0 bases, and 8 bases lay outside the gene matches. Germline CDR1 is SGHRS and CDR2 is YFSETQ. The length of the CDR3 is 16 residues. CDR3 nucleotide sequence: TGCGCCAGCAGCTTGGAACCGGGACAGGGCGGGAATGAGCAGTTCTTC. It codes for CASSLEPGQGGNEQFF.